This T cell receptor beta chain came from a study of control samples from healthy donors and cancer patients. The repertoire was sequenced with immunoSEQ multiplex PCR; TCRdb's copy has only in-frame clones and lacks some. The sample includes about 86,000 clones, just over 90% seen only once; the top ten take 1.5%. Material: blood. This sequence was found in a woman in her twenties or thirties in good health.

The CDR3, as DNA: TGTGCCAGCAGCCAAGTCCGGGGACCTGGGGCCAACGTCCTGACTTTC. This sequence encodes CASSQVRGPGANVLTF. The chain joins TRBV14 to TRBJ2-6, with D perhaps given as TRBD1 or TRBD2 (5 bases each). V was shortened by 1 base and J by 2 bases, with 9 bases between the two germline ends. The CDR3 runs to 16 residues. Per the germline V gene, CDR1 is SGHDN and CDR2 is FVKESK.